The T cell receptor (beta chain) described here comes from a study of cytomegalovirus exposure and HLA in healthy donors. CDR1 and CDR2 (germline): SGDLS, YYNGEE. J was trimmed by 5 bases and V by 4 bases; bases with no gene match: 6. This CDR3 region has 16 residues. Sequencing was performed with immunoSEQ multiplex PCR; in TCRdb, only in-frame clones are kept and a portion is missing. This table has about 360,000 clones, around 86% appearing once. The chain carries TRBV9 and TRBJ2-2, with 12 bases identical to TRBD2. This sequence was found in a woman aged 18 to 35 in good health and CMV-seronegative. The sequenced material came from PBMCs. In DNA, the CDR3 is TGTGCCAGCAGCACCCGCCTAGCGGGAGGGACCGGGGAGCTGTTTTTT. This sequence encodes CASSTRLAGGTGELFF.